Listed below are T cell receptor beta chains from one sample, sequenced in a study of response to subunit inactivated influenza vaccine. TCRdb reanalysed the RT-PCR reads using MiXCR and keeps one entry per CDR3 protein. Of about 540,000 distinct CDR3 sequences listed, under 30% are singletons. This sample also appeared in a second study, on T cells expressing NK-cell markers.

The sample consisted of CD4+ T cells sorted from PBMCs, taken approximately 12 days after vaccination. Source of these receptors: a man aged 45 to 65 who received an inactivated influenza vaccine. The CDR3 runs from the conserved cysteine through the conserved F or W. D genes are given only for firm matches. Clone sizes are given selectively: once, few, many, or a class where the clone is expanded.

j_gene | v_gene | d_gene | abundance | len | CDR3nt | CDR3aa
TRBJ2-7 | TRBV5-1 | - | - | 15 | TGCGCCAGCAGCTTGCTATCGGGAGCTTCCTACGAGCAGTACTTC | CASSLLSGASYEQYF
TRBJ1-5 | TRBV12-3/TRBV12-4 | - | few | 13 | TGTGCCAGCAGGGGAGGAGCCCCTCAGCCCCAGCATTTT | CASRGGAPQPQHF
TRBJ2-2 | TRBV12-3/TRBV12-4 | - | - | 19 | TGTGCCAGCAGTTCCCCCTCGAGCTTGAACAGGGAGAACACCGGGGAGCTGTTTTTT | CASSSPSSLNRENTGELFF
TRBJ2-7 | TRBV7-2 | TRBD1 | - | 16 | TGTGCCAGCAGCCCACACCAAGGACAGGTCGCCTACGAGCAGTACTTC | CASSPHQGQVAYEQYF
TRBJ1-5 | TRBV20-1 | TRBD1 | few | 17 | TGCAGTGCTAGACCCCTTCGGGACAGGGGAGGCAATCAGCCCCAGCATTTT | CSARPLRDRGGNQPQHF
TRBJ1-1 | TRBV20-1 | - | - | 13 | TGCAGTGCTAGAGCCCCGGATAGAGCTGAAGCTTTCTTT | CSARAPDRAEAFF
TRBJ2-1 | TRBV15 | - | few | 15 | TGTGCCACCAGCAGCTCAAGCTACAGGGACAATGAGCAGTTCTTC | CATSSSSYRDNEQFF
TRBJ2-7 | TRBV29-1 | TRBD1 | - | 13 | TGCAGCGTCGGACAGGGGATGTACTACGAGCAGTACTTC | CSVGQGMYYEQYF
TRBJ2-7 | TRBV28 | - | - | 14 | TGTGCCAGCAGTTCATCAGGGAACCACTACGAGCAGTACTTC | CASSSSGNHYEQYF
TRBJ2-2 | TRBV6-1 | TRBD1 | few | 13 | TGTGCCAGCAGACCGACAGGGTCCGGGGAGCTGTTTTTT | CASRPTGSGELFF
TRBJ2-6 | TRBV6-5 | - | - | 15 | TGTGCCAGCAGTTACATGAACCCTGGGGCCAACGTCCTGACTTTC | CASSYMNPGANVLTF
TRBJ2-1 | TRBV3-1 | TRBD1 | - | 13 | TGTGCCAGCAGCCCGCCGACAGGGTACGAGCAGTTCTTC | CASSPPTGYEQFF
TRBJ2-2 | TRBV4-3 | TRBD2 | - | 17 | TGCGCCAGCAGCCAAGATCTAGCGGTAGTCAGGACCGGGGAGCTGTTTTTT | CASSQDLAVVRTGELFF
TRBJ2-3 | TRBV10-3 | TRBD2 | few | 16 | TGTGCCATCAGTGAACTCAGCGGGGGGGCCGTGGATACGCAGTATTTT | CAISELSGGAVDTQYF
TRBJ1-4 | TRBV28 | - | few | 15 | TGTGCCAGCAGTTTACCCCTCGGGGCTAATGAAAAACTGTTTTTT | CASSLPLGANEKLFF
TRBJ2-5 | TRBV7-2 | TRBD2 | - | 15 | TGTGCCAGCAGCTCCGCAGGACTAGCCCGGGAGACCCAGTACTTC | CASSSAGLARETQYF
TRBJ2-3 | TRBV7-9 | TRBD2 | - | 15 | TGTGCCAGCTTAACTAGCGGGGGTTCCACAGATACGCAGTATTTT | CASLTSGGSTDTQYF
TRBJ2-7 | TRBV10-3 | - | - | 15 | TGTGCCATCAGTGACCAGATAAGGGGTGCCTACGAGCAGTACTTC | CAISDQIRGAYEQYF
TRBJ2-1 | TRBV7-9 | - | - | 16 | TGTGCCAGCAGCTTAGTCGTCTCTAGCGCTAACAATGAGCAGTTCTTC | CASSLVVSSANNEQFF
TRBJ1-2 | TRBV5-5 | TRBD1 | once | 15 | TGTGCCAGCAGACCGCCCTCCCAGGGGGCGAACGGCTACACCTTC | CASRPPSQGANGYTF
TRBJ2-1 | TRBV7-6 | TRBD2 | - | 15 | TGTGCCAGCAGCTTACAAGCGGGGGGGCGGCGGGAGCAGTTCTTC | CASSLQAGGRREQFF
TRBJ2-3 | TRBV20-1 | - | - | 13 | TGCAGTGCTAGAGTTACCCCCGGGGGTACGCAGTATTTT | CSARVTPGGTQYF
TRBJ2-7 | TRBV28 | TRBD2 | - | 15 | TGTGCCAGCAGCCCGCGTACAGCGGGGTACTACGAGCAGTACTTC | CASSPRTAGYYEQYF
TRBJ2-1 | TRBV5-1 | - | - | 14 | TGCGCCAGCGCGCGCCTAGCGTCCTACAATGAGCAGTTCTTC | CASARLASYNEQFF
TRBJ1-1 | TRBV2 | - | - | 14 | TGTGCCAGCAGTGAGTCGGGGGGTCTCACTGAAGCTTTCTTT | CASSESGGLTEAFF
TRBJ2-5 | TRBV29-1 | - | - | 11 | TGCAGCGTTTCGTGGAGGGAGACCCAGTACTTC | CSVSWRETQYF
TRBJ2-7 | TRBV27 | TRBD1 | - | 14 | TGTGCCAGCAGTCGAGACAGGGCTTCGAACGAGCAGTACTTC | CASSRDRASNEQYF
TRBJ2-7 | TRBV2 | - | - | 13 | TGTGCCAGCACCAGGGGGGAGCCCTACGAGCAGTACTTC | CASTRGEPYEQYF
TRBJ2-2 | TRBV27 | - | - | 11 | TGTGCCAGCAGCCATCTGGGGGAGCTGTTTTTT | CASSHLGELFF
TRBJ1-1 | TRBV5-1 | - | few | 13 | TGCGCCAGCAGCTTGTACAGTACCACTGAAGCTTTCTTT | CASSLYSTTEAFF
TRBJ2-2 | TRBV7-2 | - | few | 14 | TGTGCCAGCAGCCCCCACAGGGTCGCCGGGGAGCTGTTTTTT | CASSPHRVAGELFF
TRBJ2-2 | TRBV24-1 | - | few | 12 | TGTGCCACCAGTGAGAACACCGGGGAGCTGTTTTTT | CATSENTGELFF
TRBJ2-2 | TRBV12-3/TRBV12-4 | - | - | 12 | TGTGCCAGCAGTTTAGACCCCGGGGAGCTGTTTTTT | CASSLDPGELFF
TRBJ2-1 | TRBV4-2 | TRBD1 | few | 16 | TGTGCCAGCAGCCAAGGTCGGCAGGGGGCCTACAATGAGCAGTTCTTC | CASSQGRQGAYNEQFF
TRBJ2-3 | TRBV4-1 | TRBD2 | few | 12 | TGCGCCAGCAGCGCGGGAGCAGATACGCAGTATTTT | CASSAGADTQYF
TRBJ1-1 | TRBV7-2 | - | few | 15 | TGTGCCAGCAGCTCCGTGGGAGGGCGGAACACTGAAGCTTTCTTT | CASSSVGGRNTEAFF
TRBJ2-2 | TRBV3-1 | - | - | 13 | TGTGCCAGCAGCCTCGTCTTAAGCGGGGAGCTGTTTTTT | CASSLVLSGELFF
TRBJ2-4 | TRBV27 | TRBD1 | few | 13 | TGTGCCAGCAGTAGGGGACAGGGCGGGGTTCAGTACTTC | CASSRGQGGVQYF
TRBJ1-2 | TRBV5-1 | - | - | 15 | TGCGCCAGCAGTAAGGACAGCCAGACTAACTATGGCTACACCTTC | CASSKDSQTNYGYTF
TRBJ2-3 | TRBV2 | TRBD2 | few | 14 | TGTGCCAGCAGTGCTAGCGGGAGCTCAGATACGCAGTATTTT | CASSASGSSDTQYF